These T cell receptor beta chains were read from a single sample in a study of cytomegalovirus exposure and HLA in healthy donors. Repertoires were generated with immunoSEQ multiplex PCR, while TCRdb's copy carries only in-frame clones and drops some. The table lists 130,000 or so clones, more than 75% of them singletons. Source material: PBMCs. These receptor sequences come from a female donor in good health and CMV-seronegative. Both conserved end residues are part of each CDR3. Fields, in order: V gene, D gene, J gene, clone size, CDR3 DNA, CDR3 protein. A D gene is named only where the DNA matches it firmly. Clone size appears in some rows only: once, few, many, or a class for an expanded clone.

>TRBV27|TRBD2|TRBJ2-1|once
TGTGCCAGCACCCCATTCCCGGGACTAGCGGTCCTGAGGCAGTTCTTC
CASTPFPGLAVLRQFF
>TRBV28|TRBD1|TRBJ2-7|-
TGTGCCAGCAGTTTAGGCGACAGGGATTTTTTCGAGCAGTACTTC
CASSLGDRDFFEQYF
>TRBV15|TRBD1|TRBJ1-4|-
TGTGCCACCAGCAGAGGAACAGGGGTAACTAATGAAAAACTGTTTTTT
CATSRGTGVTNEKLFF
>TRBV5-1|TRBD1|TRBJ2-7|-
TGCGCCAGCAGCTCGGGGACAGGGGTCTACGAGCAGTACTTC
CASSSGTGVYEQYF
>TRBV27|-|TRBJ1-5|-
TGTGCCAGCAGTCCGGACACGAATCAGCCCCAGCATTTT
CASSPDTNQPQHF
>TRBV7-8|TRBD1|TRBJ2-7|-
TGTGCCAGCAGCCGGACAGGGGACTACGAGCAGTACTTC
CASSRTGDYEQYF
>TRBV11-2|-|TRBJ2-1|-
TGTGCCAGCAGCTCCAGTGGGCTCTACAATGAGCAGTTCTTC
CASSSSGLYNEQFF
>TRBV7-9|TRBD1|TRBJ2-7|-
TGTTCCAGCAGCCAGATTGGACAGGGGCACGACGAGCAGTACTTC
CSSSQIGQGHDEQYF
>TRBV7-9|-|TRBJ1-1|-
TGTGCCAGCAGCGCCGTCCAGGGGAACACTGAAGCTTTCTTT
CASSAVQGNTEAFF
>TRBV5-4|TRBD2|TRBJ2-3|-
TGTGCTCCCGGGACTAGCTCATCGGATACGCAGTATTTT
CAPGTSSSDTQYF
>TRBV11-2|TRBD2|TRBJ2-1|once
TGTGCCAGCAGCTCTCAGCCGGGAGGAGCACATGAGCAGTTCTTC
CASSSQPGGAHEQFF
>TRBV7-9|-|TRBJ1-1|-
TGTGCCAGCGAGCGGGGGGAGGGGTCTGAAGCTTTCTTT
CASERGEGSEAFF
>TRBV19|-|TRBJ2-3|-
TGTGCCAGTAGTAGGAGGGGCGGCAGCGGCACAGATACGCAGTATTTT
CASSRRGGSGTDTQYF
>TRBV28|-|TRBJ1-1|-
TGTGCCAGCAGTCTAAGTTGGGGGGGAATGAACACTGAAGCTTTCTTT
CASSLSWGGMNTEAFF
>TRBV6-5|-|TRBJ2-7|-
TGTGCCAGCAGTTACTTACCCGGGCAGGGCACCTACGAGCAGTACTTC
CASSYLPGQGTYEQYF
>TRBV5-1|-|TRBJ1-5|few
TGCGCCAGCAGCTTGGCCGACGGGAAAAATCAGCCCCAGCATTTT
CASSLADGKNQPQHF
>TRBV5-1|-|TRBJ2-3|-
TGCGCCAGCAGCCCTAGCACAGATACGCAGTATTTT
CASSPSTDTQYF
>TRBV7-2|-|TRBJ2-7|-
TGTGCCAGCAGCTTAGGAGTTGGGGGGGCCTCCTACGAGCAGTACTTC
CASSLGVGGASYEQYF
>TRBV15|-|TRBJ1-3|once
TGTGCCACCAGCAGAGATCCCGGGAGCTCTGGAAACACCATATATTTT
CATSRDPGSSGNTIYF
>TRBV28|TRBD2|TRBJ2-1|-
TGTGCCAGCTCGATCCCGGGACTAGCGGGGCCGCTGTTCTTC
CASSIPGLAGPLFF
>TRBV28|-|TRBJ2-7|few
TGTGCCAGCAGCCCGCGGGGTACACTCTCCTACGAGCAGTACTTC
CASSPRGTLSYEQYF
>TRBV27|TRBD1|TRBJ2-5|-
TGTGCCAGCTCACGACAGGGAGAAGAGACCCAGTACTTC
CASSRQGEETQYF
>TRBV6-5|TRBD2|TRBJ2-3|-
TGTGCCAGCAGTTACTCTGGCGGGAGGATCACAGATACGCAGTATTTT
CASSYSGGRITDTQYF
>TRBV6-5|-|TRBJ2-7|-
TGTGCCAGCAACCAGGGCCCCTACGAGCAGTACTTC
CASNQGPYEQYF
>TRBV10-3|-|TRBJ2-7|-
TGTGCCACCAAAATACGACAGGACGGCGAGCAGTACTTC
CATKIRQDGEQYF
>TRBV27|-|TRBJ2-5|-
TGTGCCAGCAGTTACACCAGGGACCAAGAGACCCAGTACTTC
CASSYTRDQETQYF
>TRBV7-9|-|TRBJ1-1|-
TGTGCCAGCAGCCTCACTACATTTACACGGACTGAAGCTTTCTTT
CASSLTTFTRTEAFF
>TRBV7-2|TRBD2|TRBJ2-2|once
TGTGCCGGCAGCCGACGGGGACTAGCGGTGAACACCGGGGAGCTGTTTTTT
CAGSRRGLAVNTGELFF
>TRBV6-1|TRBD2|TRBJ2-7|-
TGTGCCAGCAGTGAATCGGGAGGGGTCTACGAGCAGTACTTC
CASSESGGVYEQYF
>TRBV18|TRBD1|TRBJ1-5|once
TGTGCCAGCTCACCTAGACAGGGGCCTCAGCCCCAGCATTTT
CASSPRQGPQPQHF
>TRBV5-6|TRBD1|TRBJ2-3|few
TGTGCCAGCAGCTTGAACAGGGGGCCAAGGACAGATACGCAGTATTTT
CASSLNRGPRTDTQYF
>TRBV18|TRBD1|TRBJ1-1|-
TGTGCCAGCTCACCACGGACAGGGATCTCTGAAGCTTTCTTT
CASSPRTGISEAFF
>TRBV19|TRBD2|TRBJ2-5|-
TGTGCCAGTAGTCTCCGACTAGCGGGAGTGGTAGAGACCCAGTACTTC
CASSLRLAGVVETQYF
>TRBV2|-|TRBJ1-2|once
TGTGCCAGCGCTCGAGACGGGGATGTGGACTATGGCTACACCTTC
CASARDGDVDYGYTF
>TRBV6-5|-|TRBJ1-5|-
TGTGCCAGCAGTAGTATGACAGGCCTCAATCAGCCCCAGCATTTT
CASSSMTGLNQPQHF
>TRBV25-1|TRBD2|TRBJ2-1|few
TGTGCCAGCAGTGAAGGGACTAGCGGGAGGTCCTACAATGAGCAGTTCTTC
CASSEGTSGRSYNEQFF